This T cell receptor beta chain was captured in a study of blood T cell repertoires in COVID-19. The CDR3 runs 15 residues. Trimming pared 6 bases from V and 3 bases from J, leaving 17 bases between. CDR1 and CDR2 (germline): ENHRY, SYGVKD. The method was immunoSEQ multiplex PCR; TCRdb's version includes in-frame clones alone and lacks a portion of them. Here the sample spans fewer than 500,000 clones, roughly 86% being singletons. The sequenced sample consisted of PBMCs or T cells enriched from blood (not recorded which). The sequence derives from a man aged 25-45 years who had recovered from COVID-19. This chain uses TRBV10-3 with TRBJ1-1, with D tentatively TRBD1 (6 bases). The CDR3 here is CAISDKGGPDTEAFF. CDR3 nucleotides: TGTGCCATCAGCGATAAGGGGGGGCCGGACACTGAAGCTTTCTTT.